This TCR beta chain is drawn from a study of identical twins. The germline CDR1 and CDR2 sequences are SGHRS and YFSETQ. This CDR3 contains 15 residues. V gave up 2 bases and J gave up 2 bases, with 12 bases separating them. Overall study results and limits: Insertions were reduced in abundant cord blood beta clonotypes but not in memory repertoires.

Template switching created a universal primer site, and the cDNA included unique molecular identifiers. TCRdb reprocessed the 5' RACE reads with MiXCR, giving one entry per CDR3 protein. The sample yields hundreds of thousands of distinct CDR3 sequences, over 9% seen once. Worth noting for this clonotype: Antigen: not known.

These data were also filed under a second study, of yellow fever vaccine responses in identical twins.

This sequence was found in a woman aged 18-30 years in good health. The chain couples TRBV5-1 to TRBJ2-3; possibly TRBD1 or TRBD2 for D (6 bases each). Sequenced: PBMCs. Here the CDR3 reads CASSLQGGHTDTQYF. CDR3 in DNA: TGCGCCAGCAGCTTACAGGGAGGCCACACAGATACGCAGTATTTT.